Each of the 25 T cell receptor beta chains below was sequenced from the same sample in a study of blood T cell repertoires in COVID-19. Produced via immunoSEQ multiplex PCR; TCRdb's table is partial and in-frame only. This table has 250,000 to 350,000 clones, more than 80% appearing once. Sequenced input: peripheral blood. Source of these receptors: a woman in her twenties or thirties with active or convalescent COVID-19.

The chain combines TRBV7-2 with TRBJ1-2, with D hard to call. The germline CDR1 and CDR2 sequences are SGHTA and FQGNSA. V lost 1 base, J lost 7 bases, and 16 bases lay in between. The CDR3 is made up of 15 amino acids. This CDR3 is CASSLEGAGRSGYTF. Here the CDR3 DNA reads TGTGCCAGCAGCTTAGAGGGCGCCGGGAGAAGTGGCTACACCTTC.

CDR3 region: CASSRLSRVSGNTIYF. The CDR3 nucleotides are TGTGCCAGCAGTCGGTTAAGCCGAGTTTCGGGAAACACCATATATTTT. V and J are TRBV2 and TRBJ1-3; no definite D call. This CDR3 is built from 16 residues. Trimming removed 5 bases at V and 4 bases at J, with 18 bases between. Germline assignment: CDR1 SNHLY and CDR2 FYNNEI.

The chain couples TRBV7-8 to TRBJ1-1; 7 nucleotides agree with TRBD1. Germline V CDR1 and CDR2: SGHVS, FQNEAQ. The CDR3 has 15 amino acids. J gave up 7 bases and V 4 bases, and 12 bases lay outside the gene matches. CDR3 sequence (DNA): TGTGCCAGCAGCTCAGTTAATTACAGGGGAAGTGAAGCTTTCTTT. Its protein is CASSSVNYRGSEAFF.

This clone has only one observation. V is TRBV24-1 and J is TRBJ2-5, with 11 bases identical to TRBD1. The CDR3 has 15 amino acids. Looked up from germline, CDR1 is KGHDR and CDR2 is SFDVKD. V was pared by 3 bases and J by 5 bases, with 4 bases of the junction left unmatched. DNA of the CDR3: TGTGCCACCAGTGATGTGGACAGGGGGCCGGAGACCCAGTACTTC. It is translated as CATSDVDRGPETQYF.

This clone has only a few counts. This chain links TRBV3-1 (or the pseudogene TRBV3-2) with TRBJ1-2; D ambiguous. Germline V lookup: CDR1 LGHDT, CDR2 YNNKEL (reference sequence). The CDR3 consists of 13 residues. V was cut by 4 bases and J by 9 bases, with 15 bases left in between. The DNA of the CDR3 is TGTGCCAGCAGCCGCGATACGCTAGAACGCTACACCTTC. It translates to CASSRDTLERYTF.

This clone has a handful of counts. The chain links TRBV2 to TRBJ2-5, with TRBD2 matching 16 bases. Germline lookup yields CDR1 SNHLY and CDR2 FYNNEI. The V gene end was trimmed by 3 bases and the J gene end by 5 bases; junction bases not matched to a gene: 15. This CDR3 is 20 amino acids long. Written as DNA, the CDR3 is TGTGCCAGCAGTGAGTGGGGACTAGCGGGGGGGAGCCCTACGATGGAGACCCAGTACTTC. This gives the protein CASSEWGLAGGSPTMETQYF.

The V call is TRBV9, the J call TRBJ2-1, with TRBD2 identical over 12 bases. CDR1 is SGDLS, CDR2 YYNGEE, per germline. The CDR3 extends over 15 amino acids. V trimming: 3 bases; J trimming: 2 bases; junction bases outside the gene matches: 0. CDR3 nucleotide sequence: TGTGCCAGCAGCGCTAGCGGGGGGGCCTACAATGAGCAGTTCTTC. It codes for CASSASGGAYNEQFF.

The chain joins TRBV6-5 to TRBJ2-7; 7 bases align to TRBD1. The junction had 8 bases not matched to a gene; V was cut back by 8 bases and J by 1 base. The length of the CDR3 is 14 residues. Germline values: CDR1 MNHEY, CDR2 SVGAGI. For the CDR3, the DNA is TGTGCCAGCTGGGCCCGGGGACAGTCCTACGAGCAGTACTTC. Protein sequence: CASWARGQSYEQYF.

This chain uses TRBV5-1 with TRBJ2-1; TRBD2 matches 11 bases. With V trimmed by 1 base and J by 6 bases, 6 bases remained unmatched. Germline V lookup: CDR1 SGHRS, CDR2 YFSETQ. This CDR3 is built from 16 residues. The chain's CDR3 is CASSLPSGGRVNEQFF. CDR3 bases: TGCGCCAGCAGCTTGCCTAGCGGGGGGAGGGTCAATGAGCAGTTCTTC.

This clone was seen more than once but under ten times. The CDR3 DNA is TGTGCCTCAAGAGGACAGGGGAACACTGAAGCTTTCTTT. Amino acids: CASRGQGNTEAFF. The V gene is TRBV30, the J gene TRBJ1-1, with 8 bases identical to TRBD1. The germline V gene encodes CDR1 GTSNPN and CDR2 SVGIG (reference sequence). With 7 bases clipped from V and 1 base from J, the junction kept 5 bases outside the gene matches. The CDR3 spans 13 residues.

The chain links TRBV4-1 to TRBJ2-3; a possible D gene is TRBD2 (7 bases). Germline CDR1 reads MGHRA; CDR2 reads YSYEKL. V lost 4 bases, J lost 1 base, and 15 bases lay in between. This CDR3 spans 16 amino acids. The CDR3 sequence: CASSPLGGGRTDTQYF. CDR3 nucleotide sequence: TGCGCCAGCAGCCCTCTGGGGGGGGGCCGCACAGATACGCAGTATTTT.

A few counts support this clone. This CDR3 is CASSLGQGSTEAFF. Written as DNA, the CDR3 is TGTGCCAGCAGCTTAGGGCAGGGATCTACTGAAGCTTTCTTT. The chain combines TRBV11-1 with TRBJ1-1, with a weak D call TRBD1 (5 bases). Trimming took 1 base from V and 5 from J, leaving 11 bases between them. The CDR3 covers 14 residues. CDR1 and CDR2 from the germline V gene are SGHAT and FQDESV (reference sequence).

This clone has just a few counts. This chain links TRBV5-1 with TRBJ2-3; 9 positions match TRBD1. The CDR3 spans 14 residues. Germline trimming cut 5 bases from V and 3 bases from J; bases unmatched to any gene: 4. Germline V gene lookup returns CDR1 SGHRS and CDR2 YFSETQ. The DNA for the CDR3 is TGCGCCAGCAGTAGGGGACAGGGTACAGATACGCAGTATTTT. This gives the protein CASSRGQGTDTQYF.

The J gene is TRBJ1-2, the V gene TRBV15; D may be TRBD1 (5 bases). The V and J ends lost 2 bases and 5 bases respectively, with 15 bases between them. CDR3 size: 15 residues. In germline, CDR1 is LNHNV, CDR2 YYDKDF (reference sequence). The CDR3 spells CATSRPGTKEYGYTF. The CDR3 DNA follows: TGTGCCACCAGCAGACCCGGGACTAAGGAGTATGGCTACACCTTC.

The V gene is TRBV11-3, the J gene TRBJ2-3; possible D gene TRBD2, 7 bases. CDR3 length: 17 residues. Trimming cost V 1 base and J 6 bases, with 20 bases left between them. Germline V lookup: CDR1 SGHNT, CDR2 YENEEA. The CDR3 reads CASSLGVAGGGPDTQYF. DNA of the CDR3: TGTGCCAGCAGCTTAGGGGTGGCCGGCGGGGGCCCCGATACGCAGTATTTT.

CDR3 DNA: TGTGCCAGCAGCCTAGGGACAGGGGGGAATCAGCCCCAGCATTTT. It codes for CASSLGTGGNQPQHF. This chain joins TRBV3-1 (or the pseudogene TRBV3-2) and TRBJ1-5, with 11 bases identical to TRBD1. V gave up 4 bases and J gave up 4 bases; unmatched junction bases: 3. The CDR3 totals 15 residues. Per the germline V gene, CDR1 is LGHDT and CDR2 is YNNKEL (reference sequence).

V is TRBV28 and J is TRBJ2-7; tentatively, D is TRBD1 (5 bases). This CDR3 region has 14 residues. CDR1 is MDHEN, CDR2 SYDVKM, per germline. Trimming removed 2 bases at V and 6 bases at J, with 14 bases between. The CDR3: CASSLGQGKREQYF. The CDR3 nucleotides are TGTGCCAGCAGTTTAGGGCAGGGAAAACGCGAGCAGTACTTC.

The J gene is TRBJ2-7, the V gene TRBV5-1; 7 bases fit TRBD1. This CDR3 has 15 amino acids. Trimming removed 4 bases from V and 2 bases from J; junction bases left unmatched: 9. Germline V gene lookup returns CDR1 SGHRS and CDR2 YFSETQ. CDR3 in DNA: TGCGCCAGCAGCCGAAATACTGGGACAGCCTACGAGCAGTACTTC. It encodes CASSRNTGTAYEQYF.

V usage is TRBV5-1 and J usage is TRBJ2-2; 11 positions match TRBD2. There are 16 residues in the CDR3. The J segment lost 7 bases and the V segment lost 4 bases, leaving 9 bases of the junction unmatched. Germline assignment: CDR1 SGHRS and CDR2 YFSETQ. DNA of the CDR3: TGCGCCAGCAGCCGGCTCCCACTAGCGGGGGACGGGGAGCTGTTTTTT. Residues: CASSRLPLAGDGELFF.

J is TRBJ1-1 and V is TRBV4-2; D possibly corresponds to TRBD1 (5 bases). This CDR3 is built from 17 residues. The germline V gene has CDR1 LGHNA and CDR2 YNFKEQ. The V gene lost 0 bases and the J gene lost 1 base, with 15 bases spanning the gap. This CDR3 reads CASSQDGSGRGNTEAFF. The CDR3 DNA reads TGTGCCAGCAGCCAAGATGGTTCGGGGAGGGGGAACACTGAAGCTTTCTTT.

J is TRBJ1-1 and V is TRBV30, with D possibly matching TRBD1 (5 bases). The germline V and J ends were trimmed by 4 bases and 3 bases, with 21 bases remaining between them. The CDR3 extends over 16 amino acids. Germline CDR1 is GTSNPN and CDR2 is SVGIG (reference sequence). The CDR3 sequence is CAWNTAPVVGHTEAFF. The CDR3 region has the DNA TGTGCCTGGAATACAGCGCCTGTGGTGGGGCACACTGAAGCTTTCTTT.

This clone was picked up one time. V and J are TRBV7-2 and TRBJ2-2; no clear D. Trimming cost V 1 base and J 4 bases, with 7 bases left between them. This CDR3 has 14 amino acids. Looked up from germline, CDR1 is SGHTA and CDR2 is FQGNSA. In nucleotides, the CDR3 is TGTGCCAGCAGCTTAGTTAGTTCCACCGGGGAGCTGTTTTTT. Its translation is CASSLVSSTGELFF.

The V and J genes are TRBV28 and TRBJ2-6; 7 nucleotides agree with TRBD1. Germline CDR1 is MDHEN and CDR2 is SYDVKM. With 5 bases clipped from V and 0 bases from J, the junction kept 7 bases outside the gene matches. The CDR3 is 17 residues long. As DNA, the CDR3 is TGTGCCAGCAGTCCAAGGACAGGCAACTCTGGGGCCAACGTCCTGACTTTC. Protein sequence: CASSPRTGNSGANVLTF.

This sequence joins TRBV30 and TRBJ1-5; D is ambiguous. The V gene's germline CDR1 is GTSNPN and CDR2 SVGIG (reference sequence). This CDR3 spans 13 amino acids. Trimming shortened V by 2 bases and J by 4 bases, and 9 bases separated the two germline ends. The CDR3 DNA reads TGTGCCTGGAGTAGCTTCCGTAATCAGCCCCAGCATTTT. Protein product: CAWSSFRNQPQHF.

The chain uses TRBV9 and TRBJ1-1, with TRBD1 matching 7 bases. The CDR3 covers 14 residues. Germline trimming cut 3 bases from V and 3 bases from J; bases unmatched to any gene: 5. In germline, CDR1 is SGDLS, CDR2 YYNGEE. CDR3 in DNA: TGTGCCAGCAGCGCGGGAGGGGGCTACACTGAAGCTTTCTTT. This encodes CASSAGGGYTEAFF.